This entry is about one TCR beta chain. The antigen remains unidentified. This CDR3 comprises 12 residues. In germline, CDR1 is MNHEY, CDR2 SVGAGI. Trimming took 5 bases from V and 6 from J, leaving 10 bases between them. Treatment: oral pan-JAK inhibitor, 5-10 mg twice daily. Sorted out of PBMCs were CD4+ T cells and CD8+ T cells. The sample is drawn from a study of CD8+ T cells in alopecia areata. Overall study: The duration of tofacitinib was 6 to 18 months, with 6 months off drug afterward.

It was cDNA, reverse transcribed from extracted RNA, that served as the sequencing template. Some clones are missing from TCRdb's copy, which holds only in-frame ones; the method was immunoSEQ multiplex PCR. This sample yields about 190,000 clones, of which approximately 56% are seen a single time; about 0.65% belongs to the top ten. Study results and caveats: Scalp and blood retained many expanded lesional clones during tofacitinib. Scalp data also include sequences from resident alphabeta T cells of normal skin.

The clonotype originates from a human donor with alopecia areata. The sequencing used CD4+ T cells sorted from blood, collected at week 4, from a patient treated with tofacitinib. The chain combines TRBV6-5 with TRBJ2-5; D unclear. CDR3 in amino acids: CASSTALQTQYF. The CDR3 DNA reads as TGTGCCAGCAGTACCGCGCTTCAGACCCAGTACTTC.